The 24 T cell receptor beta chains below were found in one sample sequenced in a study of read filtering for tumor transcriptome and immune sequencing. This library used around 0.4 ug RNA and molecular barcoded adaptors spanning alpha/delta and beta/gamma chains. TCRdb redid the calling of the reads with MiXCR, one entry per CDR3 protein. In the table there are 30,000 to 40,000 distinct CDR3 sequences, 14% of which are singletons. Material for sequencing was a population of CD138-negative cells sorted from bone marrow. Source of these receptors: a donor at least 40 years old with multiple myeloma.

This clonotype was recorded many times. V and J are TRBV4-3 and TRBJ1-1, with a tentative D call TRBD1 (6 bases). The CDR3 has 15 amino acids. Deletions cut 0 bases from V and 10 bases from J, with 18 bases between. The germline CDR1 and CDR2 sequences are LGHNA and YSLEER. CDR3: CASSQDSGVQKGAFF. The CDR3 DNA sequence: TGCGCCAGCAGCCAAGACTCAGGGGTGCAGAAGGGAGCTTTCTTT.

Note on this clonotype: Compared with germline, one end of the junction differs, possibly owing to a read error. This chain joins TRBV5-5 and TRBJ2-6; 8 nucleotides line up with TRBD1. Looked up from germline, CDR1 is SGHKS and CDR2 is YYEKEE (reference sequence). The CDR3 is 16 amino acids. The CDR3 DNA reads TGTGCCAGCAGCTTGGGCAGGGGGCTTGGGGCCAGCGTCCTGACTTTC. Residues: CASSLGRGLGASVLTF.

Details on this clonotype: The conserved final phenylalanine or tryptophan is absent from the CDR3, which likely points to a read error. The chain couples TRBV7-9 to TRBJ1-1, with D unresolved. Germline V gives CDR1 SEHNR, CDR2 FQNEAQ (reference sequence). Trimming stripped 4 bases from V and 1 base from J, with 10 bases between. The CDR3 totals 14 residues. The CDR3 region has the DNA TGTGCCAGCAGCTCGGGAGTAGAGAACACTGAAGCTTTCCTT. It is translated as CASSSGVENTEAFL.

This clonotype was seen ten or more times. In DNA, the CDR3 is TGTGCCTGGAGCGCTCAATTCGGTAATGGCGCTTTCTTT. Translated, it gives CAWSAQFGNGAFF. The chain recombines TRBV30 with TRBJ1-1; D is unresolved. Germline V gives CDR1 GTSNPN, CDR2 SVGIG (reference sequence). V lost 3 bases to trimming and J lost 11 bases, with 19 bases between them. The CDR3 contains 13 residues.

V is TRBV12-3 or TRBV12-4 and J is TRBJ1-2; 7 bases line up with TRBD1. The CDR3 sequence is 15 residues long. V shed 3 bases and J 1 base; nucleotides not matched to a gene: 5. Written as DNA, the CDR3 is TGTGCCAGCAGTTTTGGCAGGGGGAATAACTATGGCTACACCTTC. This sequence encodes CASSFGRGNNYGYTF.

This clonotype was found many times. J is TRBJ1-5 and V is TRBV6-1; tentative D call: TRBD1 (5 bases). Germline CDR1 MNHNS, CDR2 SASEGT. The CDR3 runs 15 residues. Trimming removed 7 bases at V and 6 bases at J, with 19 bases between. DNA for the CDR3: TGTGCCAGCAATCTTTCCCAGGGAGGAGGTCAGCCCCAGCATTTT. It encodes CASNLSQGGGQPQHF.

This clonotype was detected many times. The chain joins TRBV20-1 to TRBJ2-7; the D gene is possibly TRBD1 (6 bases). The CDR3 runs 13 residues. Trimming took 6 bases from V and 0 from J, leaving 12 bases between them. Per germline, CDR1 DFQATT and CDR2 SNEGSKA (reference sequence). CDR3 region: CSAGTGISYEQYF. The CDR3, as DNA: TGCAGTGCCGGCACAGGGATCTCCTACGAGCAGTACTTC.

This clonotype came up many times. The J gene is TRBJ1-2, the V gene TRBV2; D gene uncertain. Germline CDR1 SNHLY, CDR2 FYNNEI. Trimming shortened V by 1 base and J by 7 bases, and 19 bases separated the two germline ends. This CDR3 has 16 amino acids. Here the CDR3 DNA reads TGTGCCAGCAGTGAAGTAGTTTCAGGAGGAGTTCTTGGCTACACCTTC. Translating gives CASSEVVSGGVLGYTF. Full variable domain (missing parts from reference TRBV2 and TRBJ1-2): EPEVTQTPSHQVTQMGQEVILRCVPISNHLYFYWYRQILGQKVEFLVSFYNNEISEKSEIFDDQFSVERPDGSNFTLKIRSTKLEDSAMYFCASSEVVSGGVLGYTFGSGTRLTVV.

This clonotype was recorded a few times. A much more abundant neighbour one base away suggests this may be a read error. The chain recombines TRBV29-1 with TRBJ1-1, with D possibly matching TRBD1 (5 bases). The length of the CDR3 is 15 residues. V was cut by 5 bases and J by 1 base, with 17 bases left in between. CDR1 is SQVTM, CDR2 ANQGSEA, per germline. CDR3 residues: CSVLSPSTGNTEAFF. The CDR3 region has the DNA TGCAGCGTTCTATCACCATCAACAGGGAACACTGAAGCTTTCTTT.

This clonotype was recorded many times. V and J are TRBV5-5 and TRBJ2-3; D uncertain. Germline assignment: CDR1 SGHKS and CDR2 YYEKEE (reference sequence). This CDR3 comprises 15 residues. Trimming shortened V by 1 base and J by 5 bases, and 14 bases separated the two germline ends. CDR3 bases: TGTGCCAGCAGCTTGATGTCAGGCCCCGGAGATACGCAGTATTTT. Encoded protein: CASSLMSGPGDTQYF.

Concerning this clonotype itself: Its ends do not fully match the called genes, so a read error is possible. V and J are TRBV4-1 and TRBJ2-5, with D perhaps assigned TRBD1 or TRBD2 (5 bases each). The germline gives CDR1 MGHRA, CDR2 YSYEKL. The CDR3 contains 19 residues. The CDR3 loop is CANSQMGVSVGARQETQYF. CDR3 nucleotide sequence: TGCGCCAACAGCCAAATGGGGGTGTCGGTAGGGGCTCGGCAAGAGACCCAGTACTTC.

Ten or more counts support this clonotype. This chain joins TRBV7-2 and TRBJ2-5; tentatively, D is TRBD2 (6 bases). The CDR3 covers 16 residues. The germline gives CDR1 SGHTA, CDR2 FQGNSA. V was trimmed by 5 bases and J by 4 bases, leaving 20 bases between them. The CDR3 sequence is CASSPTVGGSRETQYF. CDR3 DNA: TGTGCCAGCAGCCCGACGGTCGGGGGATCTAGAGAGACCCAGTACTTC.

This clonotype appeared many times. The gene calls are TRBV4-3 and TRBJ2-7, with a tentative D call TRBD2 (5 bases). Germline assignment: CDR1 LGHNA and CDR2 YSLEER. The CDR3 is made up of 15 amino acids. The V gene lost 1 base and the J gene lost 4 bases, with 14 bases spanning the gap. CDR3 protein: CASSQVRGRGYEQYF. Here the CDR3 DNA reads TGCGCCAGCAGCCAAGTTAGAGGGAGAGGATACGAGCAGTACTTC.

V gene TRBV9 combines with J gene TRBJ1-2; tentatively, D is TRBD1 (6 bases). The V gene's germline CDR1 is SGDLS and CDR2 YYNGEE. The V gene lost 4 bases and the J gene lost 5 bases, with 15 bases spanning the gap. CDR3 length equals 14 residues. The CDR3 protein is CASSPGRGAYGYTF. CDR3 in DNA: TGTGCCAGCAGCCCAGGCAGGGGCGCATATGGCTACACCTTC.

Many counts were recorded for this clonotype. CDR3: CASSRTRDRQNEQYF. The DNA for the CDR3 is TGTGCCAGCAGCCGTACCCGGGACAGACAGAACGAGCAGTACTTC. J is TRBJ2-7 and V is TRBV7-2, with 7 bases that match TRBD1. Germline lookup yields CDR1 SGHTA and CDR2 FQGNSA. The CDR3 has 15 amino acids. The V and J ends lost 5 bases and 5 bases, in that order; junction bases with no gene match: 12.

This clonotype was found a few times. This CDR3 fails to terminate in the conserved phenylalanine or tryptophan, so it likely reflects a read error. The chain joins TRBV6-2 or TRBV6-3 to TRBJ1-2, with D hard to call. The CDR3 contains 16 residues. Trimming took 5 bases from V and 4 from J, leaving 20 bases between them. Germline V CDR1 and CDR2: MNHEY, SVGEGT. This CDR3 reads CASSPDGLITGYGYTL. As DNA, the CDR3 is TGTGCCAGCAGTCCCGACGGATTAATTACCGGCTATGGCTACACCTTA.

At least ten counts were recorded for this clonotype. The genes are TRBV7-2 and TRBJ1-5; no clear D. Trimming pared 5 bases from V and 4 bases from J, leaving 15 bases between. CDR1 SGHTA and CDR2 FQGNSA come from the germline V gene. The CDR3 has 15 amino acids. DNA of the CDR3: TGTGCCAGCAGCCTATTCACGGGTGCAAATCAGCCCCAGCATTTT. Amino acid sequence: CASSLFTGANQPQHF.

This clonotype was seen more than once but under ten times. The J gene is TRBJ1-1, the V gene TRBV3-1, with a possible D match to TRBD1 (6 bases). V was cut by 1 base and J by 8 bases, with 8 bases left in between. The CDR3 is 12 residues long. CDR1 and CDR2 (germline): LGHDT, YNNKEL (reference sequence). CDR3 protein: CASSQGQGEAFF. The CDR3 DNA reads TGTGCCAGCAGCCAAGGGCAGGGGGAAGCTTTCTTT.

Ten or more counts support this clonotype. The chain links TRBV14 to TRBJ1-1; perhaps TRBD1 as D (6 bases). CDR3 size: 13 residues. Germline V gene data show CDR1 as SGHDN and CDR2 as FVKESK. V was clipped by 0 bases and J by 11 bases, with 13 bases between them. For the CDR3, the DNA is TGTGCCAGCAGCCAAGATTTGCAGGGGCAGGCTTTCTTT. As protein: CASSQDLQGQAFF.

The rearrangement joins TRBV30 to TRBJ1-5; D unresolved. CDR3 length: 14 residues. Germline lookup yields CDR1 GTSNPN and CDR2 SVGIG (reference sequence). Trimming shortened V by 2 bases and J by 1 base, and 9 bases separated the two germline ends. The CDR3: CAWSQAGSNQPQHF. The DNA for the CDR3 is TGTGCCTGGAGTCAGGCTGGCAGCAATCAGCCCCAGCATTTT. Full variable domain (outside the CDR3, taken from reference TRBV30 and TRBJ1-5): SQTIHQWPATLVQPVGSPLSLECTVEGTSNPNLYWYRQAAGRGLQLLFYSVGIGQISSEVPQNLSASRPQDRQFILSSKKLLLSDSGFYLCAWSQAGSNQPQHFGDGTRLSIL.

At least ten counts were recorded for this clonotype. CDR3 nucleotides: TGCGCCAGCAGCTTGGGACAGGGAAACACCGGGGAGCTGTTTTTT. Translating gives CASSLGQGNTGELFF. This chain uses TRBV5-1 with TRBJ2-2, with 7 bases aligning to TRBD1. The length of the CDR3 is 15 residues. Germline CDR1 reads SGHRS; CDR2 reads YFSETQ. The V and J ends lost 0 bases and 2 bases, in that order; junction bases with no gene match: 1. The whole variable domain, filled in from reference TRBV5-1 and TRBJ2-2, reads KAGVTQTPRYLIKTRGQQVTLSCSPISGHRSVSWYQQTPGQGLQFLFEYFSETQRNKGNFPGRFSGRQFSNSRSEMNVSTLELGDSALYLCASSLGQGNTGELFFGEGSRLTVL.

This clonotype showed up many times. J is TRBJ2-1 and V is TRBV2, with 10 nucleotides matching TRBD2. CDR3 length equals 15 residues. Germline loops: CDR1 SNHLY, CDR2 FYNNEI. Germline trimming cut 1 base from V and 7 bases from J; bases unmatched to any gene: 4. The chain's CDR3 is CASSEEVAGGNEQFF. DNA for the CDR3: TGTGCCAGCAGTGAAGAGGTAGCGGGAGGAAATGAGCAGTTCTTC.

In this sample, this clonotype turned up many times. The chain recombines TRBV6-5 with TRBJ1-5, with 9 positions matching TRBD1. This CDR3 has 14 amino acids. J lost 6 bases, V lost 8 bases, and 8 bases had no gene match. From germline, CDR1 is MNHEY and CDR2 SVGAGI. The CDR3 DNA reads as TGTGCCAGCGGGGAACAGGGGGCTATTCAGCCCCAGCATTTT. Its protein is CASGEQGAIQPQHF.

Regarding this clonotype: A far larger clone is one base from this, pointing to a likely read error. The CDR3, as DNA: TGTGCCAGCAGTTACTTGATGAACACTGAAGCTTTCTTT. Its translation is CASSYLMNTEAFF. The rearrangement uses TRBV6-6 and TRBJ1-1; D not certain. The V gene's germline CDR1 is MNHNY and CDR2 SVGAGI (reference sequence). CDR3 length equals 13 residues. The germline V and J ends were trimmed by 1 base and 0 bases, with 3 bases remaining between them.